A single sample gave rise to the 24 T cell receptor beta chains below, sequenced in a study of shared clonotypes between healthy human individuals. Naive CD8 cells were CD45RO-negative, positively selected for CCR7, excluding terminally differentiated effector memory CD45RA+ cells. TCRdb's table, derived via immunoSEQ multiplex PCR, lists solely in-frame clones and lacks some. Of more than 550,000 clones in the sample, about 90% are singletons; the top ten hold approximately 25%. Specimen: naive CD8+ T cells sorted from blood. Receptors originate from a man aged 30 to 39 in good health.

V and J are TRBV5-1 and TRBJ2-7; 11 positions match TRBD2. CDR1 is SGHRS and CDR2 is YFSETQ in the germline V gene. The junction had 7 bases not matched to a gene; V was cut back by 1 base and J by 4 bases. The CDR3 contains 16 residues. In nucleotides, the CDR3 is TGCGCCAGCAGCTTGTTCACCGGGACTAGCGGATACGAGCAGTACTTC. Translation gives CASSLFTGTSGYEQYF.

This chain connects TRBV19 to TRBJ2-1; 10 bases match TRBD1. The junction had 17 bases not matched to a gene; V was cut back by 5 bases and J by 1 base. The V gene's germline CDR1 is LNHDA and CDR2 SQIVND (reference sequence). The CDR3 loop spans 20 amino acids. In DNA form, the CDR3 reads TGTGCCAGTAGTCCCAGTCCCGGGACAGGGGTAGCTTGGTCCTACAATGAGCAGTTCTTC. It codes for CASSPSPGTGVAWSYNEQFF.

The V and J genes are TRBV4-1 and TRBJ2-5; 15 bases are a match to TRBD2. This CDR3 has 17 amino acids. CDR1 and CDR2 (germline): MGHRA, YSYEKL. V lost 2 bases to trimming and J lost 5 bases; unmatched junction nucleotides: 6. The CDR3 DNA is TGCGCCAGCAGCCAACAGGGACTAGCGGGAGGTTTTGAGACCCAGTACTTC. Translated: CASSQQGLAGGFETQYF.

The J gene is TRBJ2-1, the V gene TRBV27, with D uncertain. The length of the CDR3 is 12 residues. Looked up from germline, CDR1 is MNHEY and CDR2 is SMNVEV (reference sequence). Deletions cut 0 bases from V and 9 bases from J, with 6 bases between. The DNA of the CDR3 is TGTGCCAGCAGTTTATCTGGTTTTGAGCAGTTCTTC. Protein: CASSLSGFEQFF.

This chain connects TRBV7-9 to TRBJ2-1; possible D gene TRBD2, 6 bases. The CDR3 length is 17 residues. Germline CDR1 and CDR2: SEHNR and FQNEAQ (reference sequence). V was pared by 4 bases and J by 0 bases, with 16 bases between. CDR3 nucleotide sequence: TGTGCCAGCAGCTCGCACGCCGGGGGAAGCTCCTACAATGAGCAGTTCTTC. Its translation is CASSSHAGGSSYNEQFF.

The chain combines TRBV28 with TRBJ2-7; D might be TRBD1 (6 bases). V was trimmed by 8 bases and J by 3 bases, leaving 14 bases between them. The CDR3 has 13 amino acids. Per the germline V gene, CDR1 is MDHEN and CDR2 is SYDVKM. CDR3 sequence reads: CASGYRVYYEQYF. The CDR3 DNA reads TGTGCCAGCGGTTACAGGGTCTACTACGAGCAGTACTTC.

The chain couples TRBV5-6 to TRBJ2-1; TRBD2 agrees at 7 bases. V dropped 1 base and J dropped 0; count of bases not matched to a gene: 4. The CDR3 sequence is 16 residues long. CDR1 is SGHDT, CDR2 YYEEEE, per germline. The CDR3 here is CASSLRRENSYNEQFF. The CDR3 DNA is TGTGCCAGCAGCTTGAGGCGGGAGAACTCCTACAATGAGCAGTTCTTC.

The V gene is TRBV11-2, the J gene TRBJ2-7; 8 bases map to TRBD1. Germline CDR1 reads SGHAT; CDR2 reads FQNNGV. CDR3 length: 15 residues. The ends lost 3 bases at V and 2 bases at J; junction bases unmatched: 6. CDR3 loop: CASSFVGTGPYEQYF. CDR3 coding DNA: TGTGCCAGCAGCTTTGTCGGGACAGGTCCCTACGAGCAGTACTTC. The full variable domain, rest sourced from reference TRBV11-2 and TRBJ2-7, is EAGVAQSPRYKIIEKRQSVAFWCNPISGHATLYWYQQILGQGPKLLIQFQNNGVVDDSQLPKDRFSAERLKGVDSTLKIQPAKLEDSAVYLCASSFVGTGPYEQYFGPGTRLTVT.

Only one count was recorded for this clone. The rearrangement joins TRBV28 to TRBJ2-2; a weak D match, TRBD2 (5 bases). This CDR3 has 15 residues. CDR1 is MDHEN and CDR2 is SYDVKM in the germline V gene. Trimming left V 6 bases short and J 1 base short, with 12 bases between. DNA for the CDR3: TGTGCCAGCAGCGGGGAGCCGGGGAACACCGGGGAGCTGTTTTTT. Its protein product is CASSGEPGNTGELFF.

This clone came up once. The V call is TRBV7-9, the J call TRBJ2-6; 7 bases align to TRBD2. From germline, CDR1 is SEHNR and CDR2 FQNEAQ (reference sequence). J was trimmed by 3 bases and V by 5 bases; bases with no gene match: 13. The CDR3 spans 18 residues. In DNA, the CDR3 is TGTGCCAGCAGCCTCCCTCAGGGCGCGGGAGTTGGGGCCAACGTCCTGACTTTC. Translating gives CASSLPQGAGVGANVLTF.

In this sample, this clone turned up once. The chain recombines TRBV4-3 with TRBJ2-1; 9 nucleotides agree with TRBD2. The germline V gene encodes CDR1 LGHNA and CDR2 YSLEER. This CDR3 spans 18 amino acids. J gave up 7 bases and V 1 base, and 14 bases lay outside the gene matches. CDR3 protein: CASSQVLAGGPLRNEQFF. DNA of the CDR3: TGCGCCAGCAGCCAAGTTCTGGCGGGAGGGCCTCTGAGGAATGAGCAGTTCTTC.

The J gene is TRBJ2-3, the V gene TRBV4-1; D remains unclear. CDR3 length equals 16 residues. With 0 bases removed from V and 0 bases from J, the gap between germline ends came to 10 bases. Per germline, CDR1 MGHRA and CDR2 YSYEKL. The CDR3 loop reads CASSQDNPTSTDTQYF. The CDR3 DNA is TGCGCCAGCAGCCAAGACAACCCCACTAGCACAGATACGCAGTATTTT.

With respect to this clone: The conserved closing phenylalanine or tryptophan is absent in this CDR3, likely reflecting a read error. The DNA is omitted, as the CDR3 cannot be located on it reliably, and the CDR3 follows TCRdb's listing. The genes are TRBV4-3 and TRBJ2-3; TRBD2 was called by the table and not checked on the DNA. Inclusive of both ends, the CDR3 amounts to 15 amino acids. Germline CDR1 reads LGHNA; CDR2 reads YSLEER. The CDR3 loop reads CASSQDRRVPYPPEI.

V gene TRBV5-6 combines with J gene TRBJ2-3, with 13 bases fitting TRBD2. Germline CDR1 and CDR2: SGHDT and YYEEEE. The J segment lost 5 bases and the V segment lost 0 bases, leaving 9 bases of the junction unmatched. There are 18 residues in the CDR3. This CDR3 is CASSLEGLAGFSQDTQYF. The CDR3 nucleotides read TGTGCCAGCAGCTTGGAGGGACTAGCGGGATTTTCCCAAGATACGCAGTATTTT.

The chain has TRBV5-6 and TRBJ1-2, with D perhaps matching TRBD1 (5 bases). From germline, CDR1 is SGHDT and CDR2 YYEEEE. This CDR3 is built from 14 residues. Trimming cost V 2 bases and J 4 bases, with 12 bases left between them. CDR3 amino acids: CASSFVGGAYGYTF. The CDR3 DNA reads as TGTGCCAGCAGCTTTGTGGGGGGAGCCTATGGCTACACCTTC.

The chain links TRBV7-2 to TRBJ1-2; weak D call: TRBD1 (6 bases). Deletions cut 5 bases from V and 6 bases from J, with 13 bases between. The germline V gene encodes CDR1 SGHTA and CDR2 FQGNSA. This CDR3 spans 13 amino acids. DNA of the CDR3: TGTGCCAGCAGCCTCGGGACAAGAAATGGCTACACCTTC. It codes for CASSLGTRNGYTF.

The chain recombines TRBV9 with TRBJ2-7; TRBD2 agrees at 16 bases. The CDR3 consists of 15 residues. Unmatched junction bases numbered 3, after V lost 4 bases and J lost 5 bases. The germline V gene encodes CDR1 SGDLS and CDR2 YYNGEE. The CDR3 spells CASSQGTSGRDEQYF. As DNA, the CDR3 is TGTGCCAGCAGCCAAGGGACTAGCGGGAGGGACGAGCAGTACTTC.

V is TRBV28 and J is TRBJ2-7; D possibly corresponds to TRBD1 (6 bases). This CDR3 comprises 13 residues. The germline gives CDR1 MDHEN, CDR2 SYDVKM. CDR3 nucleotides: TGTCAGGGGTCTTCACAACCTAACTACGAGCAGTACTTC. Protein product: CQGSSQPNYEQYF.

V gene TRBV27 combines with J gene TRBJ2-1; 13 bases fit TRBD2. The V segment lost 0 bases and the J segment 6 bases; nucleotides outside the gene matches: 5. Germline CDR1 is MNHEY and CDR2 is SMNVEV (reference sequence). This CDR3 spans 17 amino acids. CDR3 amino acids: CASSLSFGTSGTNEQFF. The CDR3 region has the DNA TGTGCCAGCAGTTTATCGTTCGGGACTAGCGGGACCAATGAGCAGTTCTTC.

This clone was seen more than once but under ten times. This chain joins TRBV7-6 and TRBJ2-1; D may match TRBD1 or TRBD2 (5 bases each). CDR1 and CDR2 from the germline V gene are SGHVS and FNYEAQ. CDR3 size: 15 residues. V was cut by 6 bases and J by 2 bases, with 14 bases left in between. The CDR3 here is CASSSGTNPYNEQFF. In nucleotides, the CDR3 is TGTGCCAGCAGTTCCGGGACCAACCCCTACAATGAGCAGTTCTTC.

The chain links TRBV12-2 to TRBJ2-4; TRBD2 reflects the table's D call only, with no check against the DNA. TRBV12-2 is shown as a pseudogene. The CDR3 covers 15 residues. CDR3 protein: CASRLESGSQNIQYF. The CDR3 region has the DNA TGTGCAAGTCGCTTAGAGAGCGGGAGCCAAAACATTCAGTACTTC.

V gene TRBV19 combines with J gene TRBJ2-1, with D possibly being TRBD1 (6 bases). The V and J ends lost 3 bases and 1 base respectively, with 10 bases between them. The CDR3 extends over 15 amino acids. CDR1 is LNHDA and CDR2 is SQIVND in the germline V gene (reference sequence). CDR3 DNA sequence: TGTGCCAGTAGTATGGAACAGGGATCCTACAATGAGCAGTTCTTC. Residues: CASSMEQGSYNEQFF.

This chain links TRBV7-9 with TRBJ2-5, with D unclear. The CDR3 extends over 15 amino acids. Looked up from germline, CDR1 is SEHNR and CDR2 is FQNEAQ (reference sequence). The V gene lost 1 base and the J gene lost 6 bases, with 15 bases spanning the gap. CDR3 residues: CASSLGFGLVQTQYF. The CDR3 nucleotides are TGTGCCAGCAGCTTAGGATTCGGGCTAGTACAGACCCAGTACTTC.

This clone was detected only once. The same CDR3 is also encoded by other DNA sequences in this sample. The J gene is TRBJ2-7, the V gene TRBV7-6; 7 nucleotides agree with TRBD1. CDR3 size: 14 residues. J lost 2 bases, V lost 4 bases, and 5 bases had no gene match. From germline, CDR1 is SGHVS and CDR2 FNYEAQ. The CDR3 reads CASSYRDSTYEQYF. In DNA form, the CDR3 reads TGTGCCAGCAGCTACCGGGACAGTACCTACGAGCAGTACTTC. Supplemented by reference TRBV7-6 and TRBJ2-7, the full variable domain reads GAGVSQSPRYKVTKRGQDVALRCDPISGHVSLYWYRQALGQGPEFLTYFNYEAQQDKSGLPNDRFSAERPEGSISTLTIQRTEQRDSAMYRCASSYRDSTYEQYFGPGTRLTVT.